This paragraph reports one T cell receptor beta chain. Profiling relied on immunoSEQ multiplex PCR, and the TCRdb table lists in-frame clones only, not all of them. Of roughly 69,000 clones in the sample, 91% were seen once. V lost 3 bases to trimming and J lost 5 bases; unmatched junction nucleotides: 8. The CDR3 loop spans 16 amino acids. CDR1 and CDR2 (germline): SGDLS, YYNGEE. This specimen comes from a study of OX40 agonist ivuxolimab in advanced cancers. The overall study: The mean age was roughly 60 years, ranging from 23 to 79, with around four fifths of participants male. Partial responses were achieved by three patients, one with hepatocellular carcinoma and two with cutaneous melanoma.

Autoimmune disease history or systemic immunosuppression disqualified patients. The input for sequencing was CD4+ or CD8+ T cells sorted from blood, taken in a trial of the OX40 agonist ivuxolimab. The receptor was derived from an adult with an advanced solid tumor such as melanoma, head and neck, liver or kidney cancer. The rearrangement joins TRBV9 to TRBJ1-4; TRBD1 matches at 9 bases. The CDR3 loop is CASSGGDRVPNEKLFF. CDR3 nucleotide sequence: TGTGCCAGCAGCGGAGGGGACAGGGTCCCGAATGAAAAACTGTTTTTT.